This passage covers 9 T cell receptor beta chains from one sample sequenced in a study of early T cells in non-severe SARS-CoV-2 infection (dated by TCRdb to about 2021). The library was generated by 5' RACE. Sequenced on a NextSeq 500. TCRdb redid the processing of the public reads, applying fastp at Q25 and MiXCR, and retained in-frame beta chains. One record per CDR3 amino acid sequence lists the most common genes and DNA. Recorded for this sample are under 45,000 distinct CDR3 sequences; 11% of them occurred a single time. The biggest ten clones account for about a tenth of the sample. The specimen sequenced was whole blood. The receptors here all came from an adult who was a healthcare worker with PCR-confirmed SARS-CoV-2 infection or an uninfected control (not recorded which).

This clonotype was detected many times. The chain employs TRBV14 and TRBJ2-4, with D perhaps matching TRBD2 (6 bases). Germline CDR1 reads SGHDN; CDR2 reads FVKESK. Trimming cost V 3 bases and J 7 bases, with 19 bases left between them. The CDR3 sequence is 16 residues long. Here the CDR3 DNA reads TGTGCCAGCAGCCAGAGATACCAAGGCGCGGGGAACATTCAGTACTTC. Protein sequence: CASSQRYQGAGNIQYF.

The genes are TRBV7-2 and TRBJ2-1; tentatively, D is TRBD1 (6 bases). V lost 5 bases and J lost 6, with 17 bases in between. Germline lookup yields CDR1 SGHTA and CDR2 FQGNSA. The CDR3 loop spans 15 amino acids. This CDR3 reads CASSEQGMMANEQFF. CDR3 nucleotides: TGTGCCAGCAGCGAACAGGGTATGATGGCCAATGAGCAGTTCTTC.

This clonotype was picked up a small number of times. The chain employs TRBV18 and TRBJ2-3; D unclear. Trimming took off 1 base at V and 5 bases at J, with 7 bases between the two ends. The CDR3 consists of 13 residues. In germline, CDR1 is KGHSH, CDR2 LQKENI. The DNA for the CDR3 is TGTGCCAGCTCACCACTATTTGGAGATACGCAGTATTTT. Translated, it gives CASSPLFGDTQYF.

The J gene is TRBJ2-5, the V gene TRBV10-3; either TRBD1 or TRBD2 may supply D (6 bases each). Germline assignment: CDR1 ENHRY and CDR2 SYGVKD. There are 16 residues in the CDR3. Trimming cost V 5 bases and J 5 bases, with 21 bases left between them. The CDR3 is CAISPLVMGGAETQYF. The CDR3 nucleotides read TGTGCCATCAGTCCCCTCGTTATGGGGGGCGCCGAGACCCAGTACTTC.

The table lists this clonotype with a few counts. This chain joins TRBV5-1 and TRBJ2-7, with TRBD1 identical over 7 bases. The CDR3 consists of 14 residues. Looked up from germline, CDR1 is SGHRS and CDR2 is YFSETQ. J was trimmed by 0 bases and V by 5 bases; bases with no gene match: 5. The CDR3 region is CASSRQGTSYEQYF. CDR3 bases: TGCGCCAGCAGTAGACAGGGAACCTCCTACGAGCAGTACTTC.

Many counts were recorded for this clonotype. This chain uses TRBV5-1 with TRBJ1-2; D is undetermined. CDR1 and CDR2 from the germline V gene are SGHRS and YFSETQ. CDR3 size: 15 residues. V gave up 0 bases and J gave up 4 bases, with 13 bases separating them. Here the CDR3 reads CASSLGPGIGYGYTF. Here the CDR3 DNA reads TGCGCCAGCAGCTTGGGTCCGGGAATCGGCTATGGCTACACCTTC.

At least ten counts were recorded for this clonotype. CDR3 region: CASSRGTDSGANVLTF. DNA for the CDR3: TGTGCCAGCAGCAGGGGGACAGACTCTGGGGCCAACGTCCTGACTTTC. V and J are TRBV5-4 and TRBJ2-6, with 7 bases fitting TRBD1. The CDR3 covers 16 residues. V shed 4 bases and J 0 bases; nucleotides not matched to a gene: 4. Germline CDR1 and CDR2: SGHNT and YYREEE (reference sequence).

V and J are TRBV20-1 and TRBJ1-2; 9 bases align to TRBD1. Looked up from germline, CDR1 is DFQATT and CDR2 is SNEGSKA (reference sequence). The CDR3 sequence is 15 residues long. Germline trimming cut 4 bases from V and 3 bases from J; bases unmatched to any gene: 9. CDR3 sequence reads: CSATDSGQGHYGYTF. CDR3 in DNA: TGCAGTGCTACTGATTCCGGACAGGGGCACTATGGCTACACCTTC.

CDR3 DNA sequence: TGCAGCGTTCTCGACACCTTTGGGGCTGACGAGCAGTACTTC. It specifies CSVLDTFGADEQYF. The J gene is TRBJ2-7, the V gene TRBV29-1; tentatively, D is TRBD1 (5 bases). CDR1 is SQVTM and CDR2 is ANQGSEA in the germline V gene. Deletions cut 5 bases from V and 5 bases from J, with 19 bases between. The CDR3 runs to 14 residues.